These 29 T cell receptor beta chains came from one sample sequenced in a study of T cells in Graves' hyperthyroidism and ophthalmopathy. Amplification of TCR beta CDR3 regions was performed using RNA transcripts as template. RT-PCR in the first round (using the HTBI primer set) targeted the TCR CDR3. TCRdb re-called the multiplex PCR reads with MiXCR, one entry per CDR3 protein. The repertoire consists of nearly 750,000 distinct CDR3 sequences, with 30% to 40% occurring once and the leading ten covering around 30%. The sample consisted of blood. The receptors stem from a woman aged 40 to 49 with Graves' hyperthyroidism.

This clonotype was seen ten or more times. V and J are TRBV6-6 and TRBJ1-2; the match to TRBD1 covers 7 bases. The junction had 4 bases not matched to a gene; V was cut back by 7 bases and J by 8 bases. From germline, CDR1 is MNHNY and CDR2 SVGAGI (reference sequence). There are 11 residues in the CDR3. CDR3 protein: CASNTGDGYTF. The CDR3, as DNA: TGTGCCAGCAACACAGGGGACGGCTACACCTTC.

The chain links TRBV19 to TRBJ1-2; 7 positions agree with TRBD1. The CDR3 covers 13 residues. The V gene end was trimmed by 11 bases and the J gene end by 3 bases; junction bases not matched to a gene: 9. Per the germline V gene, CDR1 is LNHDA and CDR2 is SQIVND (reference sequence). CDR3 protein: CAARGRGDYGYTF. The CDR3 coding sequence is TGTGCCGCTCGGGGCAGGGGGGACTATGGCTACACCTTC.

The chain recombines TRBV29-1 with TRBJ2-4, with D unclear. The CDR3 is made up of 13 amino acids. Trimming removed 7 bases from V and 0 bases from J, with 10 bases in between. Germline loops: CDR1 SQVTM, CDR2 ANQGSEA. The CDR3 is CSATSVAKNIQYF. The CDR3 DNA reads TGCAGCGCGACGAGTGTAGCCAAAAACATTCAGTACTTC.

The V call is TRBV28, the J call TRBJ1-6, with a weak D call TRBD1 (6 bases). The germline V gene has CDR1 MDHEN and CDR2 SYDVKM. Between the trimmed V and J ends, which lost 6 bases and 3 bases, there was a span of 15 bases. This CDR3 comprises 16 residues. The CDR3 sequence is CASSAATGSYNSPLHF. CDR3 in DNA: TGTGCCAGCAGCGCTGCAACAGGGAGCTATAATTCACCCCTCCACTTT.

The V call is TRBV6-5, the J call TRBJ1-5; D is uncertain. CDR1 is MNHEY, CDR2 SVGAGI, per germline. Trimming shortened V by 9 bases and J by 0 bases, and 15 bases separated the two germline ends. The CDR3 covers 15 residues. CDR3 in amino acids: CASRLSPFSNQPQHF. The CDR3 DNA reads as TGTGCCAGTCGATTAAGCCCCTTTAGCAATCAGCCCCAGCATTTT.

The genes are TRBV5-5 and TRBJ2-7, with D perhaps TRBD1 (5 bases). CDR1 SGHKS and CDR2 YYEKEE come from the germline V gene (reference sequence). V was cut by 4 bases and J by 6 bases, with 11 bases left in between. The CDR3 contains 12 residues. Here the CDR3 DNA reads TGTGCCAGCAGCGTCGACAGATCCGAGCAGTACTTC. Translated: CASSVDRSEQYF.

This clonotype was detected a few times. One end of the junction is discordant with germline, which a read error may explain. The chain links TRBV7-9 to TRBJ1-3; TRBD1 aligns across 9 bases. The closer fit of TRBJ2-2 to the DNA end suggests the J call may be wrong. This CDR3 is 16 amino acids long. In germline, CDR1 is SEHNR, CDR2 FQNEAQ (reference sequence). The chain's CDR3 is CASSPTGGANTGELFF. The CDR3 coding sequence is TGTGCCAGCAGCCCTACAGGGGGCGCGAATACCGGGGAGCTGTTTTTT.

This chain links TRBV5-1 with TRBJ2-7, with 8 bases identical to TRBD1. V dropped 0 bases and J dropped 0; count of bases not matched to a gene: 8. Germline V gene sequence: CDR1 SGHRS, CDR2 YFSETQ. The CDR3 contains 17 residues. CDR3 protein: CASSLAGTGPSSYEQYF. CDR3 nucleotide sequence: TGCGCCAGCAGCTTGGCTGGGACAGGCCCTAGCTCCTACGAGCAGTACTTC. Supplemented by reference TRBV5-1 and TRBJ2-7, the full variable domain reads KAGVTQTPRYLIKTRGQQVTLSCSPISGHRSVSWYQQTPGQGLQFLFEYFSETQRNKGNFPGRFSGRQFSNSRSEMNVSTLELGDSALYLCASSLAGTGPSSYEQYFGPGTRLTVT.

The sample holds many counts of this clonotype. The rearrangement uses TRBV29-1 and TRBJ2-7; D is perhaps TRBD1 (5 bases). V shed 6 bases and J shed 3 bases, with 6 bases lying between them. The CDR3 runs to 10 residues. CDR1 and CDR2 from the germline V gene are SQVTM and ANQGSEA. CDR3 sequence reads: CSVRDYEQYF. CDR3 DNA: TGCAGCGTCAGGGACTACGAGCAGTACTTC.

This clonotype has only a few counts. The gene calls are TRBV10-2 and TRBJ1-1; 8 bases match TRBD1. V lost 6 bases to trimming and J lost 2 bases; unmatched junction nucleotides: 11. Germline CDR1 and CDR2: WSHSY and SAAADI. The CDR3 has 16 residues. The CDR3 here is CASSQDRAGGNTEAFF. The CDR3 DNA follows: TGCGCCAGCAGCCAAGATAGGGCAGGGGGCAACACTGAAGCTTTCTTT.

V gene TRBV20-1 combines with J gene TRBJ1-2; D may be TRBD1 (5 bases). Germline V gene sequence: CDR1 DFQATT, CDR2 SNEGSKA (reference sequence). V dropped 2 bases and J dropped 3 bases, with 16 bases sitting between them. This CDR3 has 15 amino acids. This CDR3 is CSARTTAGSHYGYTF. Here the CDR3 DNA reads TGCAGTGCTAGAACGACGGCAGGGAGTCACTATGGCTACACCTTC.

The chain links TRBV7-2 to TRBJ2-5; 10 bases align to TRBD2. The V gene's germline CDR1 is SGHTA and CDR2 FQGNSA. The CDR3 covers 14 residues. J lost 4 bases, V lost 3 bases, and 2 bases had no gene match. The CDR3 DNA reads TGTGCCAGCAGCTTCAGCGGGGGGGCAGAGACCCAGTACTTC. Translated, it gives CASSFSGGAETQYF. Filled out from reference TRBV7-2 and TRBJ2-5, the complete variable domain reads GAGVSQSPSNKVTEKGKDVELRCDPISGHTALYWYRQSLGQGLEFLIYFQGNSAPDKSGLPSDRFSAERTGGSVSTLTIQRTQQEDSAVYLCASSFSGGAETQYFGPGTRLLVL.

The sample holds many counts of this clonotype. The chain couples TRBV7-8 to TRBJ2-2; D might be TRBD2 (6 bases). Germline V gene data show CDR1 as SGHVS and CDR2 as FQNEAQ. The CDR3 totals 16 residues. Trimming shortened V by 5 bases and J by 0 bases, and 13 bases separated the two germline ends. The CDR3 DNA reads as TGTGCCAGCAGCCGCGGGACGAGGGCGAACACCGGGGAGCTGTTTTTT. Translating it yields CASSRGTRANTGELFF.

The V gene is TRBV20-1, the J gene TRBJ2-2; D gene uncertain. Trimming pared 6 bases from V and 0 bases from J, leaving 14 bases between. This CDR3 has 15 residues. CDR1 is DFQATT and CDR2 is SNEGSKA in the germline V gene (reference sequence). The DNA for the CDR3 is TGCAGTGCACCCTTGGGTGGGACGAACACCGGGGAGCTGTTTTTT. This encodes CSAPLGGTNTGELFF.

The rearrangement uses TRBV20-1 and TRBJ2-7; 8 nucleotides agree with TRBD1. V lost 0 bases and J lost 2; bases outside the gene matches: 6. Germline V gene sequence: CDR1 DFQATT, CDR2 SNEGSKA (reference sequence). This CDR3 is built from 15 residues. CDR3 region: CSARDRTGTPYEQYF. The CDR3 DNA is TGCAGTGCTAGAGACCGGACAGGGACCCCCTACGAGCAGTACTTC.

This clonotype was seen at least ten times. The gene calls are TRBV9 and TRBJ2-7; tentatively, D is TRBD2 (5 bases). The V and J ends lost 3 bases and 5 bases respectively, with 9 bases between them. This CDR3 is built from 12 residues. The germline CDR1 and CDR2 sequences are SGDLS and YYNGEE. As DNA, the CDR3 is TGTGCCAGCAGCGCCCTGGGAGACGAGCAGTACTTC. Its translation is CASSALGDEQYF.

A note on this clonotype: This sequence may be a read error, since a much larger clone differs from it by one base. This sequence joins TRBV15 and TRBJ2-7, with TRBD1 identical over 8 bases. The CDR3 is made up of 14 amino acids. Unmatched junction bases numbered 5, after V lost 2 bases and J lost 5 bases. In germline, CDR1 is LNHNV, CDR2 YYDKDF (reference sequence). DNA of the CDR3: TGTGCCACCAGCAGACGACAGGGGTCCAACGAGCAGTACTTC. Translated: CATSRRQGSNEQYF.

Points on this clonotype: Being one base from a much bigger clone, this may be a read error. J is TRBJ2-7 and V is TRBV7-9; maybe TRBD2 (6 bases). There are 15 residues in the CDR3. CDR1 is SEHNR, CDR2 FQNEAQ, per germline (reference sequence). The ends were cut back, 5 bases at V and 4 bases at J, with 18 bases in the middle. CDR3 sequence (DNA): TGTGCCAGCAGCCCCCCCGAGCGGGCGGGTTACGAGCAGTACTTC. Translated: CASSPPERAGYEQYF.

There are many counts of this clonotype. V gene TRBV9 combines with J gene TRBJ2-7; no reliable D call. The CDR3 extends over 15 amino acids. Germline V gene data show CDR1 as SGDLS and CDR2 as YYNGEE. Trimming cost V 0 bases and J 1 base, with 11 bases left between them. The CDR3 coding sequence is TGTGCCAGCAGCGTAGACGGGCTACAGTCCTACGAGCAGTACTTC. It specifies CASSVDGLQSYEQYF.

This clonotype has a single count. J is TRBJ1-1 and V is TRBV25-1; 12 bases align to TRBD1. V was clipped by 6 bases and J by 4 bases; unmatched bases: 12. Germline V gives CDR1 MGHDK, CDR2 SYGVNS. The CDR3 has 17 amino acids. As DNA, the CDR3 is TGTGCCAGCAGCTCCGGGACAGGGGGCGACCGAGGCACTGAAGCTTTCTTT. Residues: CASSSGTGGDRGTEAFF.

This clonotype was seen at least ten times. The J gene is TRBJ2-5, the V gene TRBV10-1; tentative D call: TRBD2 (5 bases). This CDR3 spans 14 amino acids. The germline V gene has CDR1 WNHNN and CDR2 SYGVQD (reference sequence). V lost 2 bases and J lost 5, with 12 bases in between. The CDR3 DNA follows: TGCGCCAGCAGTGAGACACTAGTACGGGAGACCCAGTACTTC. Translated: CASSETLVRETQYF.

This clonotype was seen more than once but under ten times. The rearrangement joins TRBV4-1 to TRBJ2-5; TRBD2 agrees at 9 bases. V was clipped by 2 bases and J by 5 bases; unmatched bases: 3. This CDR3 has 14 residues. The germline CDR1 and CDR2 sequences are MGHRA and YSYEKL. The CDR3 DNA reads TGCGCCAGCAGCCAATTAGGACTAGCGGAGACCCAGTACTTC. The encoded protein is CASSQLGLAETQYF.

This clonotype was counted a few times. The V call is TRBV6-6, the J call TRBJ1-5, with a possible D match to TRBD1 (6 bases). This CDR3 has 14 amino acids. Germline assignment: CDR1 MNHNY and CDR2 SVGAGI (reference sequence). Trimming took off 7 bases at V and 0 bases at J, with 10 bases between the two ends. CDR3 amino acids: CASTQGYSNQPQHF. CDR3 sequence (DNA): TGTGCCAGCACCCAGGGGTATAGCAATCAGCCCCAGCATTTT.

The J gene is TRBJ2-1, the V gene TRBV20-1, with D perhaps TRBD1 or TRBD2 (6 bases each). CDR3 size: 13 residues. The germline CDR1 and CDR2 sequences are DFQATT and SNEGSKA (reference sequence). Trimming left V 3 bases short and J 2 bases short, with 8 bases between. The DNA of the CDR3 is TGCAGTGCTAGTGGGGGGCCCTACAATGAGCAGTTCTTC. It codes for CSASGGPYNEQFF.

This chain connects TRBV19 to TRBJ1-4; D remains ambiguous. The V end was cut by 1 base, the J end by 7 bases, with 22 bases between. Germline V gene lookup returns CDR1 LNHDA and CDR2 SQIVND (reference sequence). The CDR3 is 18 amino acids. The CDR3 nucleotides read TGTGCCAGTAGTATAGGTTGGGCCTTTATGGGCGGTGGTGAAAAACTGTTTTTT. This codes for CASSIGWAFMGGGEKLFF.

The chain has TRBV29-1 and TRBJ2-5, with TRBD2 as a possible D gene (5 bases). Germline V CDR1 and CDR2: SQVTM, ANQGSEA. The CDR3 contains 12 residues. The V and J ends lost 8 bases and 5 bases respectively, with 15 bases between them. Written as DNA, the CDR3 is TGCAGCTTAGTAGAGGGTTGGGAGACCCAGTACTTC. It is translated as CSLVEGWETQYF.

The table lists this clonotype with many counts. This sequence joins TRBV14 and TRBJ1-2; maybe TRBD1 (6 bases). Per the germline V gene, CDR1 is SGHDN and CDR2 is FVKESK. The CDR3 loop spans 12 amino acids. Trimming took 5 bases from V and 8 from J, leaving 12 bases between them. CDR3 sequence reads: CASSIGTQGYTF. CDR3 nucleotide sequence: TGTGCCAGCAGCATCGGGACACAAGGCTACACCTTC.

This clonotype was recorded a few times. The V gene is TRBV7-8, the J gene TRBJ1-3; 7 bases align to TRBD1. Germline V gene lookup returns CDR1 SGHVS and CDR2 FQNEAQ. V lost 5 bases, J lost 0 bases, and 7 bases stayed unmatched. CDR3 length: 16 amino acids. CDR3 coding DNA: TGTGCCAGCAGCCAAGAAGGGACAGACTCTGGAAACACCATATATTTT. Its translation is CASSQEGTDSGNTIYF.

This chain joins TRBV4-3 and TRBJ2-7; TRBD2 matches 14 bases. The trim removed 0 bases at V and 6 bases at J, leaving 7 bases unmatched. The germline V gene encodes CDR1 LGHNA and CDR2 YSLEER. The CDR3 is 17 residues long. CDR3 sequence reads: CASSQDRLAGGRGEQYF. The CDR3 bases are TGCGCCAGCAGCCAAGATCGACTAGCGGGAGGGCGGGGCGAGCAGTACTTC.